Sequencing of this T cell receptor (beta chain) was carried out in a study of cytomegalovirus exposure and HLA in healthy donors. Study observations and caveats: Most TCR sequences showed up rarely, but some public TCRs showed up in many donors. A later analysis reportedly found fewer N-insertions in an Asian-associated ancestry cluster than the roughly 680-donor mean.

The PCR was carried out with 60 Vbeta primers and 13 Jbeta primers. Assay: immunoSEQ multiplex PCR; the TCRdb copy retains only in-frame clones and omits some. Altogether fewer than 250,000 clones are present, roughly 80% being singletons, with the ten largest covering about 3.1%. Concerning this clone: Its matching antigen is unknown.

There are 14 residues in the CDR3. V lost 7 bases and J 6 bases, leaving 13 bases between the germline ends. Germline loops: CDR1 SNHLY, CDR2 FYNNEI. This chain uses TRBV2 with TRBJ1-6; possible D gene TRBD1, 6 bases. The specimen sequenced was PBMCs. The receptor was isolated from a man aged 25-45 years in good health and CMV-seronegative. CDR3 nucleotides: TGTGCCAGCAAGAAGGGGGGGATTAATTCACCCCTCCACTTT. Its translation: CASKKGGINSPLHF. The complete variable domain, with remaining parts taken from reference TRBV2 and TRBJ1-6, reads EPEVTQTPSHQVTQMGQEVILRCVPISNHLYFYWYRQILGQKVEFLVSFYNNEISEKSEIFDDQFSVERPDGSNFTLKIRSTKLEDSAMYFCASKKGGINSPLHFGNGTRLTVT.